One T cell receptor (beta chain) is described in this entry. The antigen is not known. Donors showed nominal health when sampled, although they likely had unrecorded immune exposures. In the PCR, 60 Vbeta and 13 Jbeta primers were used. Measured with immunoSEQ multiplex PCR; TCRdb has only the in-frame clones, and not every one. The table has fewer than 200,000 clones, more than 65% seen once. The data were taken from a study of cytomegalovirus exposure and HLA in healthy donors. Study conclusions and caveats: A few CMV-associated chains proved CMV antigen-specific in vitro.

The sample taken for sequencing was PBMCs. The receptor's source is a man aged 30-40 years in good health and CMV-seronegative.

CDR3 amino acids: CASSLGRRTGVEKLFF. CDR3 coding DNA: TGTGCCAGCAGCTTAGGGCGGCGGACAGGGGTCGAAAAACTGTTTTTT. The V call is TRBV7-2, the J call TRBJ1-4; 9 positions agree with TRBD1. J gave up 8 bases and V 1 base, and 8 bases lay outside the gene matches. This CDR3 has 16 amino acids. The V gene's germline CDR1 is SGHTA and CDR2 FQGNSA.